This T cell receptor beta chain was captured by sequencing in a study of vaccination effects on CD4 cells after COVID-19. Study in general: Participants completed two doses of the BNT162b2 or mRNA-1273 vaccine. Culturing of some 1.8 million PBMC per well took place with approximately 10 IU/ml IL-2 and about 10 ug/ml peptides.

J was trimmed by 2 bases and V by 3 bases; bases with no gene match: 3. Looked up from germline, CDR1 is SEHNR and CDR2 is FQNEAQ (reference sequence). The CDR3 has 14 amino acids. Measured with immunoSEQ multiplex PCR; TCRdb has only the in-frame clones, and not every one. The data show more than 50,000 clones, about 74% seen once. At the end of less than 12 days of culture, CD4+ T cells were isolated. Only a few counts were recorded for this clone. As yet, its antigen is unknown. Sequencing was performed on CD4+ T cells from PBMCs cultured without peptide, taken before COVID-19 vaccination. This rearrangement joins TRBV7-9 to TRBJ1-1; 7 bases fit TRBD1. The TCR originated in a human donor who received a COVID-19 vaccine. CDR3 sequence (DNA): TGTGCCAGCAGCTTGAACAGGGGCAACACTGAAGCTTTCTTT. It encodes CASSLNRGNTEAFF.